The 3 T cell receptor beta chains below come from one sample, sequenced in a study of blood T cell repertoires in COVID-19. Repertoires were generated with immunoSEQ multiplex PCR, while TCRdb's copy carries only in-frame clones and drops some. The table lists about 96,000 clones, roughly 89% of them singletons. Sequenced material: peripheral blood. Receptor source: a human donor with COVID-19, enrolled during active disease. The donor label of this sample is uncertain.

The V gene is TRBV29-1, the J gene TRBJ2-3, with D perhaps matching TRBD2 (5 bases). The V gene lost 1 base and the J gene lost 6 bases, with 11 bases spanning the gap. The V gene's germline CDR1 is SQVTM and CDR2 ANQGSEA. The CDR3 runs to 13 residues. The CDR3 DNA reads TGCAGCGTTGAAGCGGGGTTGGTGGATACGCAGTATTTT. It encodes CSVEAGLVDTQYF.

This sequence joins TRBV5-1 and TRBJ1-5, with TRBD1 identical over 9 bases. The germline V gene encodes CDR1 SGHRS and CDR2 YFSETQ. Trimming took 3 bases from V and 7 from J; bases not matched to a gene: 11. This CDR3 has 16 residues. As DNA, the CDR3 is TGCGCCAGCAGCTCTGACCGGGACAGGGTAGGGCAGCCCCAGCATTTT. Translation gives CASSSDRDRVGQPQHF.

This chain joins TRBV11-2 and TRBJ1-1; tentative D call: TRBD1 (6 bases). The CDR3 covers 13 residues. Germline V gene sequence: CDR1 SGHAT, CDR2 FQNNGV. The V end was cut by 6 bases, the J end by 6 bases, with 14 bases between. Here the CDR3 reads CASRKTGTPEAFF. DNA of the CDR3: TGTGCCAGCAGAAAAACCGGGACACCTGAAGCTTTCTTT.